Detailed here is one TCR beta chain. The data derive from a study of blood T cell repertoires in COVID-19. Study overall: Sources were T cells, B-cell-depleted T cells, or PBMCs; the material itself was cDNA or gDNA.

Original analysis: It was from reference gene primer amplification that nucleated cell counts were estimated. The method was immunoSEQ multiplex PCR; TCRdb's version includes in-frame clones alone and lacks a portion of them. V and J calls and clone size come straight from that table; D and trimming were deduced from the DNA. The table lists about 290,000 clones, roughly 80% of them singletons. The sequencing sample was made of peripheral blood. This sequence originates from a woman between 50 and 59 years old with active or convalescent COVID-19.

CDR3 loop: CAISESLQVPEAFF. The DNA of the CDR3 is TGTGCCATCAGTGAGTCCCTGCAGGTCCCTGAAGCTTTCTTT. The rearrangement uses TRBV10-3 and TRBJ1-1, with no clear D. The CDR3 has 14 amino acids. Germline-derived CDR1 and CDR2 are ENHRY and SYGVKD. Trimming cost V 0 bases and J 6 bases, with 11 bases left between them.